These 26 T cell receptor beta chains were all obtained from the same sample, sequenced in a study of regulatory T cells in long-lasting Graves disease (dated by TCRdb to 2020 to 2022). The time point label, read with the paper, signifies: persistent/refractory GD, antithyroid drugs over 5 years with positive TRAb. RNA was extracted from PBMCs in TRIzol for both TCR sequencing and RNA sequencing. Libraries were constructed by multiplex PCR. The data were produced on an Illumina HiSeq 4000. TCR beta libraries were built with iRepertoire HTBI primers and Arm-PCR amplification of CDR3 regions. Clones were called with MiXCR by TCRdb after fastp trimmed the public reads at Q25, and only in-frame beta chains were retained. CDR3 protein duplicates are merged, each entry listing the most common genes and DNA. Here the sample has around 450,000 distinct CDR3 sequences; 20% to 25% occur a single time. The ten largest clonotypes hold roughly 6.9% of the sample.

This sample comprised peripheral blood mononuclear cells (PBMCs), obtained when the disease was refractory, from a patient treated with antithyroid drugs. The source is a female donor with Graves disease.

The chain links TRBV27 to TRBJ2-4; D perhaps matches TRBD1 (6 bases). V lost 3 bases and J lost 7, with 16 bases in between. In germline, CDR1 is MNHEY, CDR2 SMNVEV (reference sequence). The CDR3 is 15 residues long. This chain's CDR3 is CASSFQGRLVNIQYF. The CDR3 bases are TGTGCCAGCAGTTTTCAGGGGCGCTTGGTGAACATTCAGTACTTC.

This clonotype was seen more than once but under ten times. The V gene is TRBV7-9, the J gene TRBJ1-1, with 11 bases matching TRBD1. The junction had 8 bases not matched to a gene; V was cut back by 4 bases and J by 10 bases. Germline CDR1 is SEHNR and CDR2 is FQNEAQ (reference sequence). CDR3 length equals 14 residues. The CDR3, as DNA: TGTGCCAGCAGCTCGGACAGGGGGCTTAGTGCAGCTTTCTTT. It translates to CASSSDRGLSAAFF.

This clonotype has a handful of counts. J is TRBJ2-5 and V is TRBV7-8; D could derive from TRBD1 or TRBD2 (5 bases each). Deletions cut 6 bases from V and 5 bases from J, with 16 bases between. The CDR3 sequence is 14 residues long. CDR1 is SGHVS and CDR2 is FQNEAQ in the germline V gene. The CDR3 loop is CASSNRDPIETQYF. CDR3 coding DNA: TGTGCCAGCAGTAACCGGGACCCCATCGAGACCCAGTACTTC.

The table lists this clonotype with a few counts. The V and J genes are TRBV5-1 and TRBJ2-2; D is possibly TRBD2 (6 bases). Trimming removed 6 bases at V and 4 bases at J, with 13 bases between. The CDR3 runs to 14 residues. The germline V gene encodes CDR1 SGHRS and CDR2 YFSETQ. DNA of the CDR3: TGCGCCAGCACCCTCCCGGGGGTCACCGGGGAGCTGTTTTTT. This encodes CASTLPGVTGELFF.

Many counts were recorded for this clonotype. The chain is built from TRBV12-3 or TRBV12-4 and TRBJ2-6; D may match TRBD1 or TRBD2 (5 bases each). Trimming removed 3 bases at V and 0 bases at J, with 12 bases between. The CDR3 loop spans 17 amino acids. The CDR3 loop reads CASSFGTLSSGANVLTF. The CDR3 DNA is TGTGCCAGCAGTTTTGGGACCTTAAGCTCTGGGGCCAACGTCCTGACTTTC.

The chain combines TRBV29-1 with TRBJ2-2; 9 positions agree with TRBD1. Unmatched junction bases numbered 7, after V lost 7 bases and J lost 4 bases. The CDR3 is made up of 14 amino acids. Germline assignment: CDR1 SQVTM and CDR2 ANQGSEA. The CDR3 sequence is CSARDRESTGELFF. The CDR3 nucleotides read TGCAGCGCACGGGACAGGGAGAGCACCGGGGAGCTGTTTTTT.

This clonotype was counted many times. The chain links TRBV12-3 or TRBV12-4 to TRBJ1-1; no clear D gene. The CDR3 contains 14 residues. V gave up 1 base and J gave up 1 base, with 7 bases separating them. The CDR3 DNA is TGTGCCAGCAGTTTAGGAGTAACGAACACTGAAGCTTTCTTT. Its protein is CASSLGVTNTEAFF.

The V call is TRBV20-1, the J call TRBJ1-1; D call uncertain. Germline V gene lookup returns CDR1 DFQATT and CDR2 SNEGSKA (reference sequence). This CDR3 comprises 13 residues. Trimming removed 2 bases from V and 2 bases from J, with 9 bases in between. Here the CDR3 DNA reads TGCAGTGCTAGACCAGACGGTAACACTGAAGCTTTCTTT. It encodes CSARPDGNTEAFF.

The rearrangement links TRBV6-2 or TRBV6-3 to TRBJ2-5; D could derive from TRBD1 or TRBD2 (5 bases each). V was cut by 7 bases and J by 2 bases, with 14 bases left in between. There are 14 residues in the CDR3. Germline V lookup: CDR1 MNHEY, CDR2 SVGEGT. In DNA, the CDR3 is TGTGCCAGCACCGAGGGGCTCCTACAAGAGACCCAGTACTTC. Protein sequence: CASTEGLLQETQYF.

This clonotype was found many times. V is TRBV3-1 and J is TRBJ1-1; D not resolved. Germline loops: CDR1 LGHDT, CDR2 YNNKEL (reference sequence). Trimming took 4 bases from V and 1 from J, leaving 7 bases between them. The CDR3 totals 13 residues. The CDR3 region is CASSPSQNTEAFF. CDR3 DNA: TGTGCCAGCAGCCCTTCTCAGAACACTGAAGCTTTCTTT.

The sample holds many counts of this clonotype. The gene calls are TRBV28 and TRBJ1-1; TRBD1 matches at 9 bases. Germline V CDR1 and CDR2: MDHEN, SYDVKM. This CDR3 is 15 amino acids long. V shed 6 bases, J shed 6 bases, and the junction held 11 bases outside the gene matches. CDR3 nucleotide sequence: TGTGCCAGCAGACCTACGGGGGGACAGGGCTCTGAAGCTTTCTTT. Translation: CASRPTGGQGSEAFF. The whole variable domain, remainder taken from reference TRBV28 and TRBJ1-1, is DVKVTQSSRYLVKRTGEKVFLECVQDMDHENMFWYRQDPGLGLRLIYFSYDVKMKEKGDIPEGYSVSREKKERFSLILESASTNQTSMYLCASRPTGGQGSEAFFGQGTRLTVV.

This clonotype was seen ten or more times. The gene calls are TRBV28 and TRBJ2-4, with 9 bases matching TRBD1. The CDR3 runs 17 residues. With V trimmed by 5 bases and J by 0 bases, 8 bases remained unmatched. CDR1 and CDR2 (germline): MDHEN, SYDVKM. The CDR3 nucleotides read TGTGCCAGCAGTCCACAGGGGGCCTACCTAGCCAAAAACATTCAGTACTTC. Protein sequence: CASSPQGAYLAKNIQYF.

This clonotype was seen at least ten times. V usage is TRBV6-2 or TRBV6-3 and J usage is TRBJ2-7; no reliable D call. The germline gives CDR1 MNHEY, CDR2 SVGEGT. Trimming cost V 1 base and J 1 base, with 17 bases left between them. CDR3 size: 17 residues. The chain's CDR3 is CASSYFREEPVSYEQYF. The CDR3 DNA is TGTGCCAGCAGTTACTTTCGTGAGGAACCTGTTTCCTACGAGCAGTACTTC.

This clonotype turned up a few times. V and J are TRBV7-9 and TRBJ1-3, with D perhaps matching TRBD1 (5 bases). There are 17 residues in the CDR3. The V gene lost 5 bases and the J gene lost 0 bases, with 17 bases spanning the gap. From germline, CDR1 is SEHNR and CDR2 FQNEAQ (reference sequence). The chain's CDR3 is CASSPRGSGPSGNTIYF. The CDR3 DNA follows: TGTGCCAGCAGCCCCCGGGGTTCGGGGCCCTCTGGAAACACCATATATTTT. The full variable domain, its missing parts supplied by reference TRBV7-9 and TRBJ1-3, is DTGVSQNPRHKITKRGQNVTFRCDPISEHNRLYWYRQTLGQGPEFLTYFQNEAQLEKSRLLSDRFSAERPKGSFSTLEIQRTEQGDSAMYLCASSPRGSGPSGNTIYFGEGSWLTVV.

This clonotype was detected many times. This chain uses TRBV12-3 or TRBV12-4 with TRBJ1-1; 10 bases agree with TRBD1. This CDR3 is 14 amino acids long. J lost 6 bases, V lost 6 bases, and 7 bases had no gene match. CDR3 sequence reads: CASSHHGQGAEAFF. CDR3 DNA sequence: TGTGCCAGCAGCCACCATGGACAGGGGGCTGAAGCTTTCTTT.

This clonotype occurred a few times. The chain links TRBV11-3 to TRBJ2-5; 9 bases fit TRBD1. CDR3 size: 16 residues. CDR1 is SGHNT and CDR2 is YENEEA in the germline V gene. Losses at the gene ends were 5 bases for V and 4 bases for J; bases not matched to a gene: 11. CDR3 in amino acids: CASSPRTGVSLETQYF. The CDR3 nucleotides read TGTGCCAGCAGCCCGCGGACAGGGGTCTCGTTAGAGACCCAGTACTTC.

This CDR3 is CASSLGVLAGPNEQYF. The CDR3 DNA follows: TGTGCCAGCAGCTTAGGCGTCCTAGCGGGACCCAACGAGCAGTACTTC. V and J are TRBV7-9 and TRBJ2-7; 9 bases are shared with TRBD2. Germline CDR1 and CDR2: SEHNR and FQNEAQ (reference sequence). The V and J ends lost 1 base and 5 bases, in that order; junction bases with no gene match: 9. The CDR3 length is 16 residues.

This clonotype appeared many times. The chain employs TRBV3-1 and TRBJ2-4, with 10 positions matching TRBD2. The junction had 5 bases not matched to a gene; V was cut back by 4 bases and J by 8 bases. The CDR3 length is 14 residues. CDR1 and CDR2 from the germline V gene are LGHDT and YNNKEL (reference sequence). The CDR3 DNA reads TGTGCCAGCAGCCTCACTAGCGGGACCGACATTCAGTACTTC. As protein: CASSLTSGTDIQYF.

This clonotype was seen many times. The chain couples TRBV12-3 or TRBV12-4 to TRBJ1-6, with a possible D match to TRBD1 (5 bases). The V end lost 3 bases, the J end lost 6 bases, and 6 bases lay between the germline ends. CDR3 length: 13 residues. The DNA of the CDR3 is TGTGCCAGCAGTTTGGGGACTAATTCACCCCTCCACTTT. It is translated as CASSLGTNSPLHF.

V usage is TRBV27 and J usage is TRBJ1-1, with 10 positions matching TRBD1. The CDR3 is 15 amino acids. Germline CDR1 and CDR2: MNHEY and SMNVEV (reference sequence). After removal of 5 bases from V and 7 bases from J, the junction contained 10 bases not matched to a gene. CDR3 sequence reads: CASSDRTGGSIEAFF. CDR3 nucleotide sequence: TGTGCCAGCAGTGACCGGACAGGGGGTTCTATTGAAGCTTTCTTT.

The rearrangement uses TRBV3-1 and TRBJ2-5; perhaps D is TRBD1 or TRBD2 (5 bases each). The CDR3 sequence is 16 residues long. Germline values: CDR1 LGHDT, CDR2 YNNKEL (reference sequence). The V end was cut by 4 bases, the J end by 2 bases, with 17 bases between. The CDR3 DNA sequence: TGTGCCAGCAGCCCTGTGACCGGGACCCGACAAGAGACCCAGTACTTC. It yields the protein CASSPVTGTRQETQYF.

This clonotype was seen repeatedly, ten times or more. The chain couples TRBV28 to TRBJ1-4, with 7 bases aligning to TRBD1. The CDR3 is made up of 15 amino acids. The V and J ends lost 2 bases and 5 bases, in that order; junction bases with no gene match: 5. From germline, CDR1 is MDHEN and CDR2 SYDVKM. CDR3 in amino acids: CASSLNSGGNEKLFF. The CDR3 bases are TGTGCCAGCAGTTTAAATTCAGGGGGGAATGAAAAACTGTTTTTT.

This clonotype appeared many times. The genes are TRBV13 and TRBJ1-2; D is perhaps TRBD1 (5 bases). The length of the CDR3 is 12 residues. Deletions cut 5 bases from V and 8 bases from J, with 12 bases between. Germline CDR1 is PRHDT and CDR2 is FYEKMQ (reference sequence). In nucleotides, the CDR3 is TGTGCCAGCAGCAACGGGACTATCGGCTACACCTTC. As protein: CASSNGTIGYTF.

This clonotype was observed a handful of times. The chain is built from TRBV7-9 and TRBJ1-1; D remains unclear. V lost 7 bases, J lost 8 bases, and 17 bases lay in between. The germline V gene has CDR1 SEHNR and CDR2 FQNEAQ (reference sequence). This CDR3 has 13 residues. The CDR3 region has the DNA TGTGCCAGCATCCCCCCGGAGGGTGTCGAAGCTTTCTTT. This codes for CASIPPEGVEAFF.

In this sample, this clonotype turned up many times. The chain combines TRBV28 with TRBJ2-5; D may be TRBD1 (6 bases). CDR3 length: 18 residues. CDR1 and CDR2 (germline): MDHEN, SYDVKM. V lost 4 bases and J lost 0, with 21 bases in between. The DNA for the CDR3 is TGTGCCAGCAGTTCCCACGACAGGATGACTGGGGACCAAGAGACCCAGTACTTC. Translation gives CASSSHDRMTGDQETQYF. Full variable domain (remainder filled in from reference TRBV28 and TRBJ2-5): DVKVTQSSRYLVKRTGEKVFLECVQDMDHENMFWYRQDPGLGLRLIYFSYDVKMKEKGDIPEGYSVSREKKERFSLILESASTNQTSMYLCASSSHDRMTGDQETQYFGPGTRLLVL.

Ten or more counts support this clonotype. V gene TRBV7-9 combines with J gene TRBJ1-2; D remains unclear. Per germline, CDR1 SEHNR and CDR2 FQNEAQ (reference sequence). Trimming stripped 0 bases from V and 1 base from J, with 6 bases between. The CDR3 has 14 residues. In DNA, the CDR3 is TGTGCCAGCAGCTTAGCCCAGCATAACTATGGCTACACCTTC. Protein sequence: CASSLAQHNYGYTF.